These 23 T cell receptor beta chains originate from one sample sequenced in a study of blood T cell repertoires in COVID-19. Clones were read by immunoSEQ multiplex PCR, and TCRdb kept only the in-frame ones, dropping some. Among roughly 190,000 clones, about four fifths were seen once, and the ten largest hold approximately 5.1%. Sample: peripheral blood. These receptors were collected from a woman in her 70s with active or convalescent COVID-19.

This clone was picked up a small number of times. V is TRBV6-5 and J is TRBJ1-1; 7 nucleotides line up with TRBD1. The junction had 3 bases not matched to a gene; V was cut back by 4 bases and J by 1 base. CDR1 is MNHEY, CDR2 SVGAGI, per germline. CDR3 size: 14 residues. The CDR3, as DNA: TGTGCCAGCAGTTGGACAGGAGCGAACACTGAAGCTTTCTTT. Amino acids: CASSWTGANTEAFF.

In this sample, this clone turned up once. The chain uses TRBV18 and TRBJ1-2; 9 bases are shared with TRBD1. The J segment lost 7 bases and the V segment lost 3 bases, leaving 9 bases of the junction unmatched. The CDR3 contains 15 residues. The germline CDR1 and CDR2 sequences are KGHSH and LQKENI. The CDR3 region has the DNA TGTGCCAGCTCACCGGGGACAGGGAAGGTCGGTGGCTACACCTTC. Amino acids: CASSPGTGKVGGYTF.

CDR3 coding DNA: TGTGCCAGCAGGGAAACTTCCGTCTATGGCTACACCTTC. This sequence encodes CASRETSVYGYTF. The V call is TRBV2, the J call TRBJ1-2, with D uncertain. V lost 6 bases, J lost 4 bases, and 12 bases lay in between. This CDR3 contains 13 residues. Germline CDR1 and CDR2: SNHLY and FYNNEI. The entire variable domain, with the rest obtained from reference TRBV2 and TRBJ1-2, is as follows: EPEVTQTPSHQVTQMGQEVILRCVPISNHLYFYWYRQILGQKVEFLVSFYNNEISEKSEIFDDQFSVERPDGSNFTLKIRSTKLEDSAMYFCASRETSVYGYTFGSGTRLTVV.

This clone was found a few times. The CDR3 here is CASSRGQGINEQFF. CDR3 in DNA: TGTGCCAGCAGCCGAGGACAAGGGATCAATGAGCAGTTCTTC. V and J are TRBV5-4 and TRBJ2-1; a weak D match, TRBD1 (5 bases). This CDR3 is 14 amino acids long. The germline V gene has CDR1 SGHNT and CDR2 YYREEE (reference sequence). The V gene lost 4 bases and the J gene lost 6 bases, with 14 bases spanning the gap.

The chain carries TRBV4-2 and TRBJ2-5, with D tentatively TRBD2 (5 bases). CDR3 size: 14 residues. Trimming stripped 1 base from V and 5 bases from J, with 11 bases between. Per the germline V gene, CDR1 is LGHNA and CDR2 is YNFKEQ. CDR3 bases: TGTGCCAGCAGCCAAGGTGGGAGTACGGAGACCCAGTACTTC. It specifies CASSQGGSTETQYF.

The chain employs TRBV29-1 and TRBJ2-7; the D is unclear. From germline, CDR1 is SQVTM and CDR2 ANQGSEA. V shed 5 bases and J shed 6 bases, with 8 bases lying between them. The CDR3 has 10 amino acids. CDR3 DNA sequence: TGCAGCGTTACGATCGGCGAGCAGTACTTC. Protein product: CSVTIGEQYF.

The rearrangement joins TRBV19 to TRBJ1-1; TRBD1 aligns across 7 bases. The ends lost 4 bases at V and 2 bases at J; junction bases unmatched: 4. Germline CDR1 reads LNHDA; CDR2 reads SQIVND (reference sequence). The CDR3 extends over 14 amino acids. The CDR3 region is CASSTQGTNTEAFF. CDR3 nucleotides: TGTGCCAGTAGTACACAGGGGACTAACACTGAAGCTTTCTTT.

The chain links TRBV12-5 to TRBJ1-1, with D hard to call. The CDR3 has 15 residues. From germline, CDR1 is LGHNT and CDR2 FRNRAP. The V end was cut by 0 bases, the J end by 3 bases, with 11 bases between. CDR3 residues: CASGLVVGRDTEAFF. The DNA of the CDR3 is TGTGCTAGTGGTTTGGTAGTAGGGAGAGACACTGAAGCTTTCTTT.

The chain combines TRBV19 with TRBJ2-6, with 8 bases aligning to TRBD1. V lost 6 bases to trimming and J lost 0 bases; unmatched junction nucleotides: 7. CDR3 length: 17 residues. Germline V CDR1 and CDR2: LNHDA, SQIVND (reference sequence). DNA of the CDR3: TGTGCCAGTAGATCGACAGGGGCTACCTCTGGGGCCAACGTCCTGACTTTC. Amino acid sequence: CASRSTGATSGANVLTF.

This chain uses TRBV14 with TRBJ1-6, with TRBD1 as a possible D gene (5 bases). The CDR3 length is 16 residues. V was trimmed by 0 bases and J by 7 bases, leaving 13 bases between them. Germline CDR1 and CDR2: SGHDN and FVKESK. The CDR3 DNA reads TGTGCCAGCAGCCAAGAGTTGGGGCGCGAGAATTCACCCCTCCACTTT. Protein product: CASSQELGRENSPLHF.

The chain employs TRBV7-2 and TRBJ2-7, with a possible D match to TRBD2 (5 bases). Germline lookup yields CDR1 SGHTA and CDR2 FQGNSA. This CDR3 spans 16 amino acids. With 1 base removed from V and 0 bases from J, the gap between germline ends came to 13 bases. This CDR3 reads CASSLVGSVSSYEQYF. CDR3 bases: TGTGCCAGCAGCTTAGTGGGTAGCGTGAGCTCCTACGAGCAGTACTTC.

The chain has TRBV14 and TRBJ2-7; weak D call: TRBD2 (6 bases). The V end was cut by 4 bases, the J end by 0 bases, with 10 bases between. The CDR3 is 14 amino acids. The germline gives CDR1 SGHDN, CDR2 FVKESK. The DNA for the CDR3 is TGTGCCAGCAGCCCTCGGGGGAACTCCTACGAGCAGTACTTC. Its protein product is CASSPRGNSYEQYF.

As concerns this clone: At one end the junction does not follow the germline gene, possibly because of a read error. The rearrangement links TRBV19 to TRBJ2-2, with D uncertain. The CDR3 length is 14 residues. From germline, CDR1 is LNHDA and CDR2 SQIVND (reference sequence). CDR3 bases: TGTGTCAGTAGTATTCCCAGGCAAACCGGGGAGCTGTTTTTT. This encodes CVSSIPRQTGELFF.

The chain recombines TRBV7-9 with TRBJ2-2; TRBD2 matches 10 bases. The CDR3 runs 16 residues. Trimming cost V 5 bases and J 1 base; bases outside gene matches: 4. CDR1 SEHNR and CDR2 FQNEAQ come from the germline V gene (reference sequence). The CDR3 spells CASSPRLAGNTGELFF. The CDR3 bases are TGTGCCAGCAGCCCGCGACTAGCGGGGAACACCGGGGAGCTGTTTTTT.

This rearrangement joins TRBV5-1 to TRBJ1-2; possibly TRBD1 for D (5 bases). The germline CDR1 and CDR2 sequences are SGHRS and YFSETQ. This CDR3 contains 13 residues. Trimming shortened V by 4 bases and J by 4 bases, and 11 bases separated the two germline ends. DNA of the CDR3: TGCGCCAGCAGCGTTACAGGAGTCTATGGCTACACCTTC. Translated: CASSVTGVYGYTF.

This chain joins TRBV27 and TRBJ2-1; 10 bases map to TRBD2. V lost 5 bases to trimming and J lost 9 bases; unmatched junction nucleotides: 16. Germline V CDR1 and CDR2: MNHEY, SMNVEV (reference sequence). The length of the CDR3 is 17 residues. CDR3 coding DNA: TGTGCCAGCAGTCCCGACCAGAGCGGGAGGGCCTTGGCTGAGCAGTTCTTC. Translated, it gives CASSPDQSGRALAEQFF.

The rearrangement joins TRBV5-5 to TRBJ2-7; D is possibly TRBD1 (5 bases). Trimming took 0 bases from V and 2 from J, leaving 12 bases between them. Germline CDR1 and CDR2: SGHKS and YYEKEE (reference sequence). The CDR3 length is 15 residues. The CDR3 DNA reads TGTGCCAGCAGCTTGGAGGGGATTTCCACCTACGAGCAGTACTTC. Protein: CASSLEGISTYEQYF.

The chain links TRBV6-5 to TRBJ1-2, with D unclear. The CDR3 covers 12 residues. The V gene's germline CDR1 is MNHEY and CDR2 SVGAGI. Deletions cut 6 bases from V and 0 bases from J, with 5 bases between. The CDR3 region has the DNA TGTGCCAGCAGGGAGACTAACTATGGCTACACCTTC. Protein product: CASRETNYGYTF.

This clone was counted between two and nine times. The chain carries TRBV27 and TRBJ1-5; 7 bases map to TRBD1. J was trimmed by 0 bases and V by 9 bases; bases with no gene match: 8. The CDR3 totals 15 residues. CDR1 and CDR2 (germline): MNHEY, SMNVEV (reference sequence). CDR3 nucleotides: TGTGCCAGTGGACAGGCGTCTAATAGCAATCAGCCCCAGCATTTT. Protein sequence: CASGQASNSNQPQHF.

The chain recombines TRBV15 with TRBJ1-5, with 11 bases that match TRBD1. CDR3 length: 15 residues. Trimming removed 8 bases from V and 4 bases from J; junction bases left unmatched: 7. Per germline, CDR1 LNHNV and CDR2 YYDKDF (reference sequence). The chain's CDR3 is CATQDRGLSNQPQHF. The DNA of the CDR3 is TGTGCCACCCAGGACAGGGGGCTGTCAAATCAGCCCCAGCATTTT.

This chain links TRBV19 with TRBJ2-7; 10 nucleotides align to TRBD1. This CDR3 is 15 amino acids long. The V gene end was trimmed by 6 bases and the J gene end by 5 bases; junction bases not matched to a gene: 10. Germline-derived CDR1 and CDR2 are LNHDA and SQIVND (reference sequence). The CDR3 reads CASRGRTGGVNEQYF. The DNA of the CDR3 is TGTGCCAGTAGGGGTCGGACAGGGGGTGTCAACGAGCAGTACTTC.

The CDR3 loop is CASSLGREGTQYF. In DNA, the CDR3 is TGTGCCAGCAGCTTGGGCAGGGAAGGGACCCAGTACTTC. J is TRBJ2-5 and V is TRBV7-9, with D possibly matching TRBD1 (5 bases). From germline, CDR1 is SEHNR and CDR2 FQNEAQ (reference sequence). The CDR3 runs to 13 residues. Trimming left V 3 bases short and J 7 bases short, with 12 bases between.

The chain carries TRBV14 and TRBJ2-1; 8 bases fit TRBD2. The CDR3 is 17 residues long. V lost 4 bases and J lost 4; bases outside the gene matches: 12. The germline V gene encodes CDR1 SGHDN and CDR2 FVKESK. CDR3 bases: TGTGCCAGCAGCCGGACCCTAGCGGGCCCTAAATACAATGAGCAGTTCTTC. Translating gives CASSRTLAGPKYNEQFF.